A single TCR beta chain is shown here with its context. Original data processing: Reference gene primer amplification yielded estimated nucleated cell counts. Sequenced by immunoSEQ multiplex PCR; TCRdb stores in-frame clones only, minus some. The V and J calls and the clone size are those of that table, but D and trimming were determined from the DNA. The sample contains tens of thousands of clones, 80% to 90% of which appear only once. Germline V gives CDR1 GTSNPN, CDR2 SVGIG (reference sequence). This CDR3 has 13 amino acids. V was clipped by 1 base and J by 4 bases, with 9 bases between them. The entry originates in a study of blood T cell repertoires in COVID-19. Overall study context: Acute-phase and convalescent COVID-19 samples originated in the United States, Italy and Spain. Sample material is recorded as cDNA or gDNA derived from T cells, B-cell-depleted T cells, or PBMCs.

Sequencing input: peripheral blood. This chain joins TRBV30 and TRBJ2-3; D remains ambiguous. This receptor was obtained from a woman aged 60-75 years with acute or convalescent COVID-19. The CDR3 loop is CAWSAGGPDTQYF. CDR3 in DNA: TGTGCCTGGAGTGCCGGTGGTCCAGATACGCAGTATTTT. Looking up the rest from reference TRBV30 and TRBJ2-3 gives the full variable domain: SQTIHQWPATLVQPVGSPLSLECTVEGTSNPNLYWYRQAAGRGLQLLFYSVGIGQISSEVPQNLSASRPQDRQFILSSKKLLLSDSGFYLCAWSAGGPDTQYFGPGTRLTVL.